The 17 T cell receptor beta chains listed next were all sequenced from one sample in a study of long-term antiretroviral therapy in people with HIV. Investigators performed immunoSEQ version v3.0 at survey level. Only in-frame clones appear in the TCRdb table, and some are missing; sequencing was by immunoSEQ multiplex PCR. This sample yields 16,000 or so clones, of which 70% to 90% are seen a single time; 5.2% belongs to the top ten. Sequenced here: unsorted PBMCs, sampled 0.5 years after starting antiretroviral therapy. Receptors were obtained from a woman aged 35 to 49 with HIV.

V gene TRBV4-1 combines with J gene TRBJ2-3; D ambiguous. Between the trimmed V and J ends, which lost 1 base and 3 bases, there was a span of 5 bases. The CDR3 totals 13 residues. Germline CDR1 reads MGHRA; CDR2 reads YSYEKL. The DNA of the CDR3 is TGCGCCAGCAGCCAAGTGGGAACAGATACGCAGTATTTT. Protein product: CASSQVGTDTQYF.

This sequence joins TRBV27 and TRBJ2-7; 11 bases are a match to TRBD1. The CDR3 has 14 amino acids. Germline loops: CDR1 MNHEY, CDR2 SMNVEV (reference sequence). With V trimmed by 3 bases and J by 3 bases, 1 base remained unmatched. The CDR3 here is CASSFGTGGYEQYF. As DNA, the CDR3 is TGTGCCAGCAGTTTTGGGACAGGGGGCTACGAGCAGTACTTC.

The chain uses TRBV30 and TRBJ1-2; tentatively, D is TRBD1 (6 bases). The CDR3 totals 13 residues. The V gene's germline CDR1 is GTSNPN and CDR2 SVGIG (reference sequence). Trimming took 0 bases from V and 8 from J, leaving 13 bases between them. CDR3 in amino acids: CAWSVLGAGGYTF. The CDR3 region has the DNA TGTGCCTGGAGTGTTCTGGGGGCTGGGGGCTACACCTTC.

In DNA form, the CDR3 reads TGCAGCGGGGAGGACAGCCAGAACACTGAAGCTTTCTTT. As protein: CSGEDSQNTEAFF. The chain employs TRBV29-1 and TRBJ1-1; a possible D gene is TRBD1 (6 bases). The CDR3 spans 13 residues. From germline, CDR1 is SQVTM and CDR2 ANQGSEA. Trimming cost V 7 bases and J 1 base, with 13 bases left between them.

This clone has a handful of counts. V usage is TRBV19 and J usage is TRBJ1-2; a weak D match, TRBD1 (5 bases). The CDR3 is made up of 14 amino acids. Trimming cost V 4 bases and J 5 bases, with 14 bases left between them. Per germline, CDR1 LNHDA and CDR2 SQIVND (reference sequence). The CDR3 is CASSNPQEWYGYTF. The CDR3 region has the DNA TGTGCCAGTAGTAACCCACAGGAGTGGTATGGCTACACCTTC.

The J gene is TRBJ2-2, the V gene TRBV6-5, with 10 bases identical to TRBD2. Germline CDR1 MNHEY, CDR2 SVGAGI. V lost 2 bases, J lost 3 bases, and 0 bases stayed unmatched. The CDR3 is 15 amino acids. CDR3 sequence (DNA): TGTGCCAGCAGTTACACTAGCGGGGACACCGGGGAGCTGTTTTTT. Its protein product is CASSYTSGDTGELFF.

Written as DNA, the CDR3 is TGTGCTAGTGGTTCCCCCGGGACAGGGGACCCAGATACGCAGTATTTT. It yields the protein CASGSPGTGDPDTQYF. J is TRBJ2-3 and V is TRBV12-5; 10 bases agree with TRBD1. J gave up 4 bases and V 4 bases, and 8 bases lay outside the gene matches. CDR3 length equals 16 residues. CDR1 and CDR2 (germline): LGHNT, FRNRAP.

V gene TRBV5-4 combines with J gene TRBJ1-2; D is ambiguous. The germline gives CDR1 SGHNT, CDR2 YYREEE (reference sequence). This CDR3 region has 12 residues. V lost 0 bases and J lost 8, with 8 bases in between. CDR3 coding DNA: TGTGCCAGCAGCTTGGCGGAGGGCGGCTACACCTTC. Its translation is CASSLAEGGYTF.

CDR3 amino acids: CASSLEQGPYEQYF. The CDR3 DNA sequence: TGCGCCAGCAGCCTGGAACAGGGGCCCTACGAGCAGTACTTC. This chain connects TRBV4-1 to TRBJ2-7, with TRBD1 matching 7 bases. The germline gives CDR1 MGHRA, CDR2 YSYEKL. V shed 4 bases and J 2 bases; nucleotides not matched to a gene: 5. This CDR3 is 14 amino acids long.

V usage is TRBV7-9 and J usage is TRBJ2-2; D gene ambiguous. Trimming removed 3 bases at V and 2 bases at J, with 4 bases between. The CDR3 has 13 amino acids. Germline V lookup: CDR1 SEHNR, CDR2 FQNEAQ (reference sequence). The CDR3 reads CASSFFNTGELFF. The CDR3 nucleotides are TGTGCCAGCAGCTTTTTTAACACCGGGGAGCTGTTTTTT.

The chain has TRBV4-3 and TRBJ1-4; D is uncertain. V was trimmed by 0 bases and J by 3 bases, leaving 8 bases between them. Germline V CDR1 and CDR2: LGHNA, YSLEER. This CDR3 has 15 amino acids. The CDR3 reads CASSQDSDSNEKLFF. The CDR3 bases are TGCGCCAGCAGCCAAGATTCCGATTCTAATGAAAAACTGTTTTTT.

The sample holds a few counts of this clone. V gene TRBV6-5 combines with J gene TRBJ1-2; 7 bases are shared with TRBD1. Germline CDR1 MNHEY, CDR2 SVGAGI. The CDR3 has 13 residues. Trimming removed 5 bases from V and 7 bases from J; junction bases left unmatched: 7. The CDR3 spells CASSPGQRIGYTF. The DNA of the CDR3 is TGTGCCAGCAGTCCGGGACAGCGTATTGGCTACACCTTC.

This chain's CDR3 is CASSLTRTGHSNQPQHF. The CDR3 DNA follows: TGTGCCAGCAGTCTAACCAGGACAGGGCATAGCAATCAGCCCCAGCATTTT. The chain joins TRBV2 to TRBJ1-5; 8 bases fit TRBD1. From germline, CDR1 is SNHLY and CDR2 FYNNEI. This CDR3 is 17 amino acids long. The J segment lost 0 bases and the V segment lost 5 bases, leaving 9 bases of the junction unmatched. The complete variable domain, with remaining parts taken from reference TRBV2 and TRBJ1-5, reads EPEVTQTPSHQVTQMGQEVILRCVPISNHLYFYWYRQILGQKVEFLVSFYNNEISEKSEIFDDQFSVERPDGSNFTLKIRSTKLEDSAMYFCASSLTRTGHSNQPQHFGDGTRLSIL.

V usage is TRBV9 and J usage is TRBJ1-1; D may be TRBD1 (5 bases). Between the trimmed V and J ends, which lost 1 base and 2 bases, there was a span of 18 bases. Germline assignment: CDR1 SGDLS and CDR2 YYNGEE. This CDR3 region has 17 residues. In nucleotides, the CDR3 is TGTGCCAGCAGCGTAAGCACAGGCCTATCGACTAACACTGAAGCTTTCTTT. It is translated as CASSVSTGLSTNTEAFF.

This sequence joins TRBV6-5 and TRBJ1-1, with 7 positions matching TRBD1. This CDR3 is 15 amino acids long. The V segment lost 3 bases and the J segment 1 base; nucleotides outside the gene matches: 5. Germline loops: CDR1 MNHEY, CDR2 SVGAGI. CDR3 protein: CASSYFYRGNTEAFF. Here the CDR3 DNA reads TGTGCCAGCAGTTATTTTTACAGGGGGAACACTGAAGCTTTCTTT.

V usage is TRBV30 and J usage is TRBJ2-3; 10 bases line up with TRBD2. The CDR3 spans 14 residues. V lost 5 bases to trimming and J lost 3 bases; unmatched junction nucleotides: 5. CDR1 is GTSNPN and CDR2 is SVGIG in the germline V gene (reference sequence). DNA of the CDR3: TGTGCCTGGTCAGCGGGGGGGAGGACAGATACGCAGTATTTT. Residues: CAWSAGGRTDTQYF.

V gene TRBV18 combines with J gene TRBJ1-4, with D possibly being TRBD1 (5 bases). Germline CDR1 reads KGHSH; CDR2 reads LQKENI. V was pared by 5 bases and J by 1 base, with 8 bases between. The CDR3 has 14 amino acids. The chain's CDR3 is CASSMTETNEKLFF. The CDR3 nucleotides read TGTGCCAGCTCAATGACAGAAACTAATGAAAAACTGTTTTTT. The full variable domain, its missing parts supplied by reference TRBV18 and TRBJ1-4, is NAGVMQNPRHLVRRRGQEARLRCSPMKGHSHVYWYRQLPEEGLKFMVYLQKENIIDESGMPKERFSAEFPKEGPSILRIQQVVRGDSAAYFCASSMTETNEKLFFGSGTQLSVL.